The 4 T cell receptor beta chains below all came from one sample that was sequenced in a study of T cell repertoires in cytomegalovirus infection. TCRdb re-called the reads through MiXCR, storing one row per CDR3 protein. The top ten hold under 3% of the sample, which has more than 650,000 distinct CDR3 sequences, roughly 36% seen once. The specimen sequenced was PBMCs. The source of these receptors is a human donor in good health (CMV status not recorded). Some clones in this sample may be carry-over from other donors' samples.

A note on this clonotype: A much larger clone is a single base away; this may be a read error. The CDR3 loop is CASSSAGTGAENLFF. The CDR3 nucleotides are TGTGCCAGCAGCTCAGCCGGGACAGGGGCTGAAAATCTGTTTTTT. The chain couples TRBV7-6 to TRBJ1-4; 10 bases fit TRBD1. Germline V gives CDR1 SGHVS, CDR2 FNYEAQ. This CDR3 has 15 amino acids. Full variable domain (outside the CDR3, taken from reference TRBV7-6 and TRBJ1-4): GAGVSQSPRYKVTKRGQDVALRCDPISGHVSLYWYRQALGQGPEFLTYFNYEAQQDKSGLPNDRFSAERPEGSISTLTIQRTEQRDSAMYRCASSSAGTGAENLFFGSGTQLSVL.

This clonotype showed up just a few times. The chain has TRBV5-5 and TRBJ1-1, with a weak D call TRBD1 (5 bases). This CDR3 comprises 13 residues. The V end was cut by 4 bases, the J end by 10 bases, with 17 bases between. Germline lookup yields CDR1 SGHKS and CDR2 YYEKEE (reference sequence). The CDR3 coding sequence is TGTGCCAGCAGCGAGGGACCAAGGGATCTAGCTTTCTTT. Protein product: CASSEGPRDLAFF.

To note about this clonotype: The conserved closing phenylalanine or tryptophan is absent in this CDR3, likely reflecting a read error. This chain uses TRBV7-2 with TRBJ2-4; D may be TRBD1 (6 bases). With 2 bases removed from V and 9 bases from J, the gap between germline ends came to 17 bases. Germline values: CDR1 SGHTA, CDR2 FQGNSA. The CDR3 totals 15 residues. The CDR3 protein is CASSLKAGAEGIQYL. The CDR3 region has the DNA TGTGCCAGCAGCTTAAAGGCAGGGGCCGAGGGCATTCAGTACTTA.

This clonotype has only a few counts. The V gene is TRBV7-9, the J gene TRBJ2-1; TRBD2 might be the D (5 bases). The V gene's germline CDR1 is SEHNR and CDR2 FQNEAQ (reference sequence). The CDR3 is made up of 16 amino acids. Trimming removed 5 bases from V and 8 bases from J, with 22 bases in between. For the CDR3, the DNA is TGTGCCAGCAGCCCCTTAACTAGGAAAGCAACACATGAGCAGTTCTTC. This sequence encodes CASSPLTRKATHEQFF.